The 14 T cell receptor beta chains given below trace back to one sample, sequenced in a study of CD8 T cells in ankylosing spondylitis. Each CDR3 protein is one row after TCRdb ran MiXCR on the 5' RACE reads. The sample has tens of thousands of distinct CDR3 sequences, roughly 6.2% seen once. What was sequenced was synovial fluid, either unsorted or a sorted T cell fraction (not recorded which). The receptors were sampled from a male donor with ankylosing spondylitis.

This chain joins TRBV30 and TRBJ1-1, with D perhaps TRBD1 (5 bases). The CDR3 consists of 15 residues. Trimming removed 3 bases at V and 5 bases at J, with 19 bases between. Germline V lookup: CDR1 GTSNPN, CDR2 SVGIG (reference sequence). CDR3: CAWRGGEWAETEAFF. For the CDR3, the DNA is TGTGCCTGGAGGGGGGGGGAGTGGGCTGAGACTGAAGCTTTCTTT.

This clonotype was picked up many times. This sequence joins TRBV12-3 or TRBV12-4 and TRBJ1-6; 8 nucleotides align to TRBD1. V shed 6 bases and J 2 bases; nucleotides not matched to a gene: 6. This CDR3 is 16 amino acids long. CDR3 DNA sequence: TGTGCCAGCAGCCCCGGACAGGGAACCTATAATTCACCCCTCCACTTT. As protein: CASSPGQGTYNSPLHF.

This clonotype was detected ten times or more. The gene calls are TRBV7-3 and TRBJ2-1, with TRBD2 matching 7 bases. The germline V gene encodes CDR1 SGHTA and CDR2 FQGTGA. Trimming cost V 5 bases and J 7 bases; bases outside gene matches: 5. CDR3 length equals 13 residues. CDR3 nucleotide sequence: TGTGCCAGCAGCCCCGGGCGGGGGAATGAGCAGTTCTTC. Amino acids: CASSPGRGNEQFF. Together with reference TRBV7-3 and TRBJ2-1, the CDR3 gives the full variable domain: GAGVSQTPSNKVTEKGKYVELRCDPISGHTALYWYRQSLGQGPEFLIYFQGTGAADDSGLPNDRFFAVRPEGSVSTLKIQRTERGDSAVYLCASSPGRGNEQFFGPGTRLTVL.

This clonotype was detected only a few times. The J gene is TRBJ1-1, the V gene TRBV28; the D is unclear. Germline CDR1 and CDR2: MDHEN and SYDVKM. The ends were cut back, 4 bases at V and 0 bases at J, with 15 bases in the middle. There are 16 residues in the CDR3. CDR3 sequence reads: CASSSIKRSVNTEAFF. For the CDR3, the DNA is TGTGCCAGCAGTTCTATTAAAAGGAGCGTGAACACTGAAGCTTTCTTT.

In this sample, this clonotype turned up many times. This rearrangement joins TRBV5-8 to TRBJ2-1; 10 bases line up with TRBD2. This CDR3 has 15 amino acids. Germline V CDR1 and CDR2: SGHTS, YDEGEE. The junction had 8 bases not matched to a gene; V was cut back by 1 base and J by 10 bases. CDR3 nucleotide sequence: TGTGCCAGCAGCTTGAGGAGCGGGAGGGCGCGAGAGCAGTTCTTC. Translated: CASSLRSGRAREQFF.

The sample holds many counts of this clonotype. The rearrangement links TRBV12-3 or TRBV12-4 to TRBJ1-1; 9 bases match TRBD1. The junction had 9 bases not matched to a gene; V was cut back by 7 bases and J by 3 bases. The CDR3 runs 15 residues. This CDR3 is CASKTGGLRDTEAFF. DNA of the CDR3: TGTGCCAGCAAAACAGGGGGCCTCAGGGACACTGAAGCTTTCTTT.

The table lists this clonotype with a few counts. The V gene is TRBV6-1, the J gene TRBJ2-7; 12 nucleotides agree with TRBD2. J was trimmed by 6 bases and V by 6 bases; bases with no gene match: 6. The CDR3 contains 14 residues. CDR1 is MNHNS and CDR2 is SASEGT in the germline V gene. CDR3 sequence: CASSETSGRSEQYF. CDR3 DNA sequence: TGTGCCAGCAGCGAAACTAGCGGGAGGAGCGAGCAGTACTTC.

V is TRBV7-2 and J is TRBJ1-2; 7 nucleotides line up with TRBD1. V shed 4 bases and J 3 bases; nucleotides not matched to a gene: 11. CDR1 and CDR2 (germline): SGHTA, FQGNSA. The CDR3 covers 16 residues. The DNA for the CDR3 is TGTGCCAGCAGCTCCGGGCGGGTCAGGGGGGACTATGGCTACACCTTC. Translated, it gives CASSSGRVRGDYGYTF.

This clonotype appeared a few times. The chain couples TRBV6-1 to TRBJ2-1; TRBD2 matches 8 bases. Germline V lookup: CDR1 MNHNS, CDR2 SASEGT. CDR3 length: 15 amino acids. V shed 5 bases and J 5 bases; nucleotides not matched to a gene: 8. CDR3 protein: CASSLLRAGDNEQFF. The CDR3 nucleotides are TGTGCCAGCAGTCTCCTGAGAGCGGGGGACAATGAGCAGTTCTTC.

This clonotype was found a few times. The chain recombines TRBV3-1 with TRBJ2-3, with 7 nucleotides matching TRBD1. This CDR3 contains 16 residues. After removal of 1 base from V and 2 bases from J, the junction contained 6 bases not matched to a gene. Germline CDR1 LGHDT, CDR2 YNNKEL (reference sequence). CDR3 nucleotide sequence: TGTGCCAGCAGCCAAGCGGGACAGAGGTCCACAGATACGCAGTATTTT. Protein: CASSQAGQRSTDTQYF.

This clonotype is classed as medium-sized (0.01 to 0.1%). This rearrangement joins TRBV7-9 to TRBJ2-1; a possible D gene is TRBD1 (6 bases). The V end lost 1 base, the J end lost 3 bases, and 10 bases lay between the germline ends. The V gene's germline CDR1 is SEHNR and CDR2 FQNEAQ (reference sequence). The CDR3 runs 15 residues. CDR3 in amino acids: CASSLGTVYYNEQFF. The CDR3 nucleotides are TGTGCCAGCAGCTTAGGGACAGTTTACTACAATGAGCAGTTCTTC.

This clonotype appeared many times. This sequence joins TRBV28 and TRBJ2-5, with 10 bases matching TRBD2. The CDR3 loop spans 14 amino acids. Looked up from germline, CDR1 is MDHEN and CDR2 is SYDVKM. V lost 7 bases, J lost 5 bases, and 7 bases stayed unmatched. The CDR3 loop reads CASKLAGEGETQYF. CDR3 sequence (DNA): TGTGCCAGCAAGCTAGCGGGAGAGGGGGAGACCCAGTACTTC.

This clonotype has ten or more counts. The rearrangement uses TRBV28 and TRBJ1-5; D perhaps matches TRBD1 (5 bases). Germline CDR1 is MDHEN and CDR2 is SYDVKM. The CDR3 loop spans 14 amino acids. V gave up 6 bases and J gave up 6 bases, with 15 bases separating them. The CDR3 loop is CASRAGILGQPQHF. The CDR3 coding sequence is TGTGCCAGCAGAGCAGGGATCTTAGGTCAGCCCCAGCATTTT.

In this sample, this clonotype turned up many times. V and J are TRBV29-1 and TRBJ2-5, with no clear D. The CDR3 totals 11 residues. V was shortened by 0 bases and J by 5 bases, with 4 bases between the two germline ends. Germline values: CDR1 SQVTM, CDR2 ANQGSEA. In DNA form, the CDR3 reads TGCAGCGTTGAAGATTCCGAGACCCAGTACTTC. This sequence encodes CSVEDSETQYF. Based on the CDR3 plus reference TRBV29-1 and TRBJ2-5, the full variable domain is SAVISQKPSRDICQRGTSLTIQCQVDSQVTMMFWYRQQPGQSLTLIATANQGSEATYESGFVIDKFPISRPNLTFSTLTVSNMSPEDSSIYLCSVEDSETQYFGPGTRLLVL.